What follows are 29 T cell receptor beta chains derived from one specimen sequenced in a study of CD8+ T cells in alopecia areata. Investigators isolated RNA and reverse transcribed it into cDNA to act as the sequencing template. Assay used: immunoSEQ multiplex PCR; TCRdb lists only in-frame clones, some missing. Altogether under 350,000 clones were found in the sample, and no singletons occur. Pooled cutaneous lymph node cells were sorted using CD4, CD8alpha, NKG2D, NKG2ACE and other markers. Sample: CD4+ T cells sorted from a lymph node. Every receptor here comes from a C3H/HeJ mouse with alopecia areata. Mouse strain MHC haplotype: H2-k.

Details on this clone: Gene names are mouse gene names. This CDR3 reads CASSQWGGNTLYF. CDR3 DNA, as far as it was read: TGTGCCAGCAGCCAATGGGGGGGCAAC. V gene TRBV5 combines with J gene TRBJ2-4; 9 bases are a match to TRBD2. From the germline J gene comes the end of the CDR3, since the read stops 4 residues before it. Germline CDR1 LGHNA, CDR2 YNLKQL (reference sequence). The CDR3 extends over 13 amino acids.

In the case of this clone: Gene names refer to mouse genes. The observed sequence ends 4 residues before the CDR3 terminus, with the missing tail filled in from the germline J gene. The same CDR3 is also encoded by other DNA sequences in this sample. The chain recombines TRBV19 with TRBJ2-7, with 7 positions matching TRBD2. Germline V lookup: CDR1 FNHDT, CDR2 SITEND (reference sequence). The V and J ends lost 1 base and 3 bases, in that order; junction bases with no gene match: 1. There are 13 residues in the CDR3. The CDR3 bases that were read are TGTGCCAGCAGTATACGGGGGGGCTAT. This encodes CASSIRGGY. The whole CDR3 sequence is CASSIRGGYEQYF.

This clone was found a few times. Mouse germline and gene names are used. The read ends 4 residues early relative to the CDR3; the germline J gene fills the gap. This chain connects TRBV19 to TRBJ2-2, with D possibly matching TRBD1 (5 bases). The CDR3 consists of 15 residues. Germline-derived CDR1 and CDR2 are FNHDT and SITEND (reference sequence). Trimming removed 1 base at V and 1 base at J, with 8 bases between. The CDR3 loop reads CASSIKTVNTGQLYF. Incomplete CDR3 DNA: TGTGCCAGCAGTATAAAGACAGTAAACACCGGG.

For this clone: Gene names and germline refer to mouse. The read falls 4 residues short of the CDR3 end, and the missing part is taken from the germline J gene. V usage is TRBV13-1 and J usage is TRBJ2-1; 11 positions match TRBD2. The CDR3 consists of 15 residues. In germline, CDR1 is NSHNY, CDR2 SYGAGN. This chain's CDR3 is CASSEGLGVGAEQFF. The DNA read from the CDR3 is TGTGCCAGCAGTGAGGGACTGGGGGTGGGGGCT.

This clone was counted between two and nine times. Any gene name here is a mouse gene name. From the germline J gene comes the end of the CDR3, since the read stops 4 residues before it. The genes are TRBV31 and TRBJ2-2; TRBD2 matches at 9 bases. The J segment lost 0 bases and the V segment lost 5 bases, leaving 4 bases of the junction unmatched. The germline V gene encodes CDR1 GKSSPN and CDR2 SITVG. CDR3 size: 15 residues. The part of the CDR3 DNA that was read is TGTGCCTGGGTCAGGGACTGGGCAAACACCGGG. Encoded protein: CAWVRDWANTG. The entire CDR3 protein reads CAWVRDWANTGQLYF.

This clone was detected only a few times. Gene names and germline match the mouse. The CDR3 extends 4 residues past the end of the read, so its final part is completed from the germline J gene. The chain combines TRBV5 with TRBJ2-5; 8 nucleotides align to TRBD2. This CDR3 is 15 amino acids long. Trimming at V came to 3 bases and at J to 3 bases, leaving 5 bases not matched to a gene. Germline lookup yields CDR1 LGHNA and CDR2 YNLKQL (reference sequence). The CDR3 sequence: CASSHTLGGQDTQYF. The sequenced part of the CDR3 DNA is TGTGCCAGCAGCCACACCCTGGGGGGTCAAGAC.

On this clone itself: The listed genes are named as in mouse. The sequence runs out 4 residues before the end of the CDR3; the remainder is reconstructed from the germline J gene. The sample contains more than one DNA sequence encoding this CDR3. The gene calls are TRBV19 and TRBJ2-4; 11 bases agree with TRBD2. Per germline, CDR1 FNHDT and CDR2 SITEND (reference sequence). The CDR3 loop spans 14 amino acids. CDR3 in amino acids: CASSPDWGENTLYF. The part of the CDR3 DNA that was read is TGTGCCAGCAGTCCGGACTGGGGGGAAAAC.

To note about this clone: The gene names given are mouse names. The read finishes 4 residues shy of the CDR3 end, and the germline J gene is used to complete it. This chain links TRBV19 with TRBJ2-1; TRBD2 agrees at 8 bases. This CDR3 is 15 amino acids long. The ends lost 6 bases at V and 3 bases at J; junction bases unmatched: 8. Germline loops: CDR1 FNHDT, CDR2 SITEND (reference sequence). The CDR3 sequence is CASIKTGAAYAEQFF. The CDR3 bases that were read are TGTGCCAGCATCAAGACTGGGGCGGCCTATGCT.

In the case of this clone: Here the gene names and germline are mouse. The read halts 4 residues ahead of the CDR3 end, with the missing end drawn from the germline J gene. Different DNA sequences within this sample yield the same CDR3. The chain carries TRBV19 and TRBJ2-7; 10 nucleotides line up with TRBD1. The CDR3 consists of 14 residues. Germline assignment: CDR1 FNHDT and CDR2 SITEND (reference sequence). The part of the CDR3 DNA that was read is TGTGCCAGCAGCCCCCGGGACAGGGGTTAT. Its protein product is CASSPRDRGY. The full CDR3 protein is CASSPRDRGYEQYF.

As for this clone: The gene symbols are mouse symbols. The sequenced CDR3 bases are TGTGCCAGCAGCCAAGGAGACAGGGACTATGCT. Protein: CASSQGDRDYA. The complete CDR3 protein is CASSQGDRDYAEQFF. The V and J genes are TRBV5 and TRBJ2-1; 7 bases are shared with TRBD1. The read stops 4 residues short of the end of the CDR3; the missing end is completed from the germline J gene. This CDR3 is 15 amino acids long. In germline, CDR1 is LGHNA, CDR2 YNLKQL (reference sequence). The J segment lost 2 bases and the V segment lost 1 base, leaving 2 bases of the junction unmatched.

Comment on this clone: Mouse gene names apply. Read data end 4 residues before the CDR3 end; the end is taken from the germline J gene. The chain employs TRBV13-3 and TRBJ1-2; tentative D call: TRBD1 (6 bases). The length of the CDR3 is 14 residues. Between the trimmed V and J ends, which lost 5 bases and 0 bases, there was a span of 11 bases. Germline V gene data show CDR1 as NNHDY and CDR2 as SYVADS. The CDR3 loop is CASREGTTNSDYTF. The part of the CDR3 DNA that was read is TGTGCCAGCAGGGAGGGGACAACAAACTCC.

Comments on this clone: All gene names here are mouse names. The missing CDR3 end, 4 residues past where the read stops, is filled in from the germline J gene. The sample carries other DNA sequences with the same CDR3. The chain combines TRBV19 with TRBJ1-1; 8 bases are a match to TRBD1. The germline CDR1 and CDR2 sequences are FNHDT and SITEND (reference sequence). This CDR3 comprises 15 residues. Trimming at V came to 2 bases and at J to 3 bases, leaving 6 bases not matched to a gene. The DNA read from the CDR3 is TGTGCCAGCAGTATTAGAGGACAGGGTGACACA. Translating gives CASSIRGQGDT. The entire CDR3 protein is CASSIRGQGDTEVFF.

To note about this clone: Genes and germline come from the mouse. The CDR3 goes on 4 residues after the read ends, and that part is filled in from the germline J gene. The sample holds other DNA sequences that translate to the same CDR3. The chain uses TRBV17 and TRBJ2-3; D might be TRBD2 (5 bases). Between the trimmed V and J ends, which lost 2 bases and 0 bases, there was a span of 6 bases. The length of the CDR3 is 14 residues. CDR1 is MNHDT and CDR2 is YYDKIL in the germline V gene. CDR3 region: CASSRWGSAETLYF. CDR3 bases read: TGTGCTAGCAGTAGATGGGGTAGTGCAGAA.

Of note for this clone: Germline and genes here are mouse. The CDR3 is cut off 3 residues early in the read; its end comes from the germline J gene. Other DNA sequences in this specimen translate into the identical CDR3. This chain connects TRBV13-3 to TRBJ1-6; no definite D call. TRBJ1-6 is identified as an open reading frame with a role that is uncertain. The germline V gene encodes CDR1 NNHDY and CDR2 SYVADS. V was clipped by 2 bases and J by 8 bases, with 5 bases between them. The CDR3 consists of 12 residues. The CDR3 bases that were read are TGTGCCAGCAGTGAAAGGGATTCGCCC. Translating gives CASSERDSP. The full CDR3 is CASSERDSPLYF.

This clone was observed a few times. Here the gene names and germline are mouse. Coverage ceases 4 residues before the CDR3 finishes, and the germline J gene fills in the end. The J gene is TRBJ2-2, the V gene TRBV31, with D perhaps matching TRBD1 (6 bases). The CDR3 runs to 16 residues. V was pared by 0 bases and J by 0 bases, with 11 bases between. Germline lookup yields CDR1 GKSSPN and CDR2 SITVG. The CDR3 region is CAWSLVGQANTGQLYF. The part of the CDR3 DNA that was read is TGTGCCTGGAGTCTAGTGGGACAAGCAAACACCGGG.

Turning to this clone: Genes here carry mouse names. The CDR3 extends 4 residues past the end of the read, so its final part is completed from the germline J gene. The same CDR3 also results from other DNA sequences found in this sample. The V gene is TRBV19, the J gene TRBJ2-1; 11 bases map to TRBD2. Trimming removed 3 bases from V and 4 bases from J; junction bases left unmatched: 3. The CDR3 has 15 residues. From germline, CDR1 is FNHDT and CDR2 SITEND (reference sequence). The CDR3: CASSRGTGGYAEQFF. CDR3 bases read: TGTGCCAGCAGTAGGGGGACTGGGGGTTATGCT.

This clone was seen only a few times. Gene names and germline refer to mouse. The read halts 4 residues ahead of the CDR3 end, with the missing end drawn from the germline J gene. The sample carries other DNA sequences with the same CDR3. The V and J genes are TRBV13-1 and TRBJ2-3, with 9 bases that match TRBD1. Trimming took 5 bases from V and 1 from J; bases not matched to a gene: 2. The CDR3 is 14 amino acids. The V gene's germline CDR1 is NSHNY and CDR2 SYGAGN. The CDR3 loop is CASRQGAGAETLYF. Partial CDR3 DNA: TGTGCCAGCAGACAGGGGGCTGGTGCAGAA.

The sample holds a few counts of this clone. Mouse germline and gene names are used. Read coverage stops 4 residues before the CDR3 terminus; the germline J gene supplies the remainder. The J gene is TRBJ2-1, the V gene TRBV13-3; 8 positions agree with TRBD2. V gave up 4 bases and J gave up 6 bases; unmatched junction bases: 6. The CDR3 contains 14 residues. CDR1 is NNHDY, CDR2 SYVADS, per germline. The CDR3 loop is CASSTTGGGAEQFF. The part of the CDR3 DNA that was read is TGTGCCAGCAGTACCACTGGGGGAGGTGCT.

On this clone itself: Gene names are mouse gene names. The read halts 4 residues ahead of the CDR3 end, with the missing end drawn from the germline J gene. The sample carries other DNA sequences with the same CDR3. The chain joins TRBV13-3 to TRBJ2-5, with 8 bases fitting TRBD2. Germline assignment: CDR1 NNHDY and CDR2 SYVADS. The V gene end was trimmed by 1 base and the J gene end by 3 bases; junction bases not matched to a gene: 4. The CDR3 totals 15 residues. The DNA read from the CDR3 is TGTGCCAGCAGTGATACTGGGGGTGGGCAAGAC. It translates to CASSDTGGGQD. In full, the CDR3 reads CASSDTGGGQDTQYF. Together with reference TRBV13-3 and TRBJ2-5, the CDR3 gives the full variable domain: EAAVTQSPRSKVAVTGGKVTLSCHQTNNHDYMYWYRQDTGHGLRLIHYSYVADSTEKGDIPDGYKASRPSQENFSLILELASLSQTAVYFCASSDTGGGQDTQYFGPGTRLLVL.

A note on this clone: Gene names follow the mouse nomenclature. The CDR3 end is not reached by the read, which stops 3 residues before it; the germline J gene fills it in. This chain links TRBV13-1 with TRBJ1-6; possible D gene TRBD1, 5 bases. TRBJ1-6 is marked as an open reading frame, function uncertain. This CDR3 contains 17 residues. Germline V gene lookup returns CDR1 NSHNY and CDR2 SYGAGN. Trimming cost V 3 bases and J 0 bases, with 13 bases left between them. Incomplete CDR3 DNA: TGTGCCAGCAGTGCCCCGGGGGGGGATTCCTATAATTCGCCC. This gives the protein CASSAPGGDSYNSP. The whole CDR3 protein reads CASSAPGGDSYNSPLYF.

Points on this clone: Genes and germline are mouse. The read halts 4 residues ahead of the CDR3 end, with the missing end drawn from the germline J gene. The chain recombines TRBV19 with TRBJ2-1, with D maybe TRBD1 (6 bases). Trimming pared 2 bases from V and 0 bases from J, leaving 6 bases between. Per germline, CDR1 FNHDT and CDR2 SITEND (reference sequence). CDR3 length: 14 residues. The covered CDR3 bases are TGTGCCAGCAGTATGGACAGTAACTATGCT. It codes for CASSMDSNYA. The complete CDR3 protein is CASSMDSNYAEQFF.

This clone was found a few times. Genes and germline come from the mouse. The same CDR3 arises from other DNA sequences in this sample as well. Incomplete CDR3 DNA: TGCACCTGCAGTGCGGACTGGGGGGGAGAC. Residues: CTCSADWGGD. The CDR3 in its entirety is CTCSADWGGDTQYF. This chain links TRBV1 with TRBJ2-5, with TRBD2 matching 12 bases. The DNA ends 4 residues before the CDR3 does, and the rest of the CDR3 is filled in from the germline J gene. In germline, CDR1 is NSQYPW, CDR2 LRSPGD (reference sequence). The length of the CDR3 is 14 residues.

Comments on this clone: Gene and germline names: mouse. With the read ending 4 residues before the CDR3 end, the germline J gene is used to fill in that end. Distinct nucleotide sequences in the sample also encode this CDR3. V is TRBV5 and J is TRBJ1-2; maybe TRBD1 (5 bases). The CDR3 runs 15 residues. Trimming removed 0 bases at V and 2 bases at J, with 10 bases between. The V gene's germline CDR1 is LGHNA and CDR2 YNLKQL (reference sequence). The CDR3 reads CASSQEGGENSDYTF. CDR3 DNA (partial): TGTGCCAGCAGCCAAGAGGGGGGGGAGAACTCC.

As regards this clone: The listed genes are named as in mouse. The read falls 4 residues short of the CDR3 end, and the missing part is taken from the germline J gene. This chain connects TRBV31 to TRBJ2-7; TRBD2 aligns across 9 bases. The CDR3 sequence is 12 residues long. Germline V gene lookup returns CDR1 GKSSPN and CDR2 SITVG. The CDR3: CAWSWTGDEQYF. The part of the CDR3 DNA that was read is TGTGCCTGGAGTTGGACTGGGGAT.

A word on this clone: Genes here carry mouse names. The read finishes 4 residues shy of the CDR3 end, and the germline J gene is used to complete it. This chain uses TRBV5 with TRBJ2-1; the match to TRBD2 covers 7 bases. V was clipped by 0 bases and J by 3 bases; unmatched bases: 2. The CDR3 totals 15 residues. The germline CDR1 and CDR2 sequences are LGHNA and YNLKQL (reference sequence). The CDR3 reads CASSQDWGFYAEQFF. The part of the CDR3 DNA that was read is TGTGCCAGCAGCCAAGACTGGGGGTTCTATGCT.

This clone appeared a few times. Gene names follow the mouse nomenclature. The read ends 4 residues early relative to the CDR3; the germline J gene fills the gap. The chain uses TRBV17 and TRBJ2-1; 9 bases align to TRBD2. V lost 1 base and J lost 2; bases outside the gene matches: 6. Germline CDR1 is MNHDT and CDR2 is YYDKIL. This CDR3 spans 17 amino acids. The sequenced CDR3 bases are TGTGCTAGCAGTAGAGGAAGCGGACTGGGGCACTATGCT. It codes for CASSRGSGLGHYA. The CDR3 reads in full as CASSRGSGLGHYAEQFF.

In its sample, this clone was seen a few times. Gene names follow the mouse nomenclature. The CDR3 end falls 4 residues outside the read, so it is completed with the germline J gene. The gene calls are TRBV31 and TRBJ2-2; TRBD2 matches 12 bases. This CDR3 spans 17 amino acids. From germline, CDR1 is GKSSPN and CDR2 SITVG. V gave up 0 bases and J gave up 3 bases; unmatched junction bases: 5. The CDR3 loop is CAWSLPDWGGHTGQLYF. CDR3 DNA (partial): TGTGCCTGGAGTCTCCCCGACTGGGGGGGCCACACCGGG.

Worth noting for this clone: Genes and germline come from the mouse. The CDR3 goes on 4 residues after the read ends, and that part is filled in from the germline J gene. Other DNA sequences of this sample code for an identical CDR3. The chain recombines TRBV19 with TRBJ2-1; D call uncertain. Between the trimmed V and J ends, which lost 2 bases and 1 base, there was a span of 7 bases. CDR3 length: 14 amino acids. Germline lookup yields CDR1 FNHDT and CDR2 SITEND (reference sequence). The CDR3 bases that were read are TGTGCCAGCAGTATCTCGCAGAACTATGCT. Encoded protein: CASSISQNYA. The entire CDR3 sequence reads CASSISQNYAEQFF.

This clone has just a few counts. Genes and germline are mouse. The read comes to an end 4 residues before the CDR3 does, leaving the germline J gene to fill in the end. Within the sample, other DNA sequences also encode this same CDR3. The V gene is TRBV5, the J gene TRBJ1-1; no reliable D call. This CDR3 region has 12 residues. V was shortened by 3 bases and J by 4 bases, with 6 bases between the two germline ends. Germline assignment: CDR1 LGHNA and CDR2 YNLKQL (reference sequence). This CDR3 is CASSQGFTEVFF. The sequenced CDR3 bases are TGTGCCAGCAGCCAGGGCTTCACA.